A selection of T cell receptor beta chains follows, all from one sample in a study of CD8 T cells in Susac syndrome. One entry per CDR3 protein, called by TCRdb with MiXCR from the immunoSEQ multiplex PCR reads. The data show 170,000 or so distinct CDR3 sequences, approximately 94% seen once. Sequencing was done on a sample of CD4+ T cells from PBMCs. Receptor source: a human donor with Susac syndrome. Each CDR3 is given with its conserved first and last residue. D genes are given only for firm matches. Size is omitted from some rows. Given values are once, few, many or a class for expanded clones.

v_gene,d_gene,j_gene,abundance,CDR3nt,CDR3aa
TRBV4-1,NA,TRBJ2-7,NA,TGCGCCAGCAGCCAGGGGGTCAAAGAGGGCTCCTACGAGCAGTACTTC,CASSQGVKEGSYEQYF
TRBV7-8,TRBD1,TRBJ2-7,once,TGTGCCACCAAGAAAACAGGGGGCATTGAGTACGAGCAGTACTTC,CATKKTGGIEYEQYF
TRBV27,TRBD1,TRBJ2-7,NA,TGTGCCAGCAGTTTAAGGGACAGGGCACTCGAGCAGTACTTC,CASSLRDRALEQYF
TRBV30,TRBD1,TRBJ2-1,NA,TGTGCCTGGAGTGTCCGACAGGGCATATGGGAGCAGTTCTTC,CAWSVRQGIWEQFF
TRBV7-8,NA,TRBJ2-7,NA,TGTGCCAGCAGCTTAGAGGATCCGGGGACTCCCTACGAGCAGTACTTC,CASSLEDPGTPYEQYF
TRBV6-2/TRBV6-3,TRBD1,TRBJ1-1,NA,TGTGCCAGCAGTCAGGGGGCTGCTTTCTTT,CASSQGAAFF
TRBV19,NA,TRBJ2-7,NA,TGTGCCACCCGGTCGCAGGGCTACGAGCAGTACTTC,CATRSQGYEQYF
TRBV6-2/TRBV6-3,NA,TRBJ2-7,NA,TGTGCCAGCAGTACCCGGGTAGGCCAGCAGTACTTC,CASSTRVGQQYF
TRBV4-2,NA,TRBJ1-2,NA,TGTGCCAGCAGCCCACAGGGAGGGCAGACCTATGGCTACACCTTC,CASSPQGGQTYGYTF
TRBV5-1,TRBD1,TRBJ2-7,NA,TGCGCCAGCAGCTCGGAGGGACAGGGGGCGAACGAGCAGTACTTC,CASSSEGQGANEQYF
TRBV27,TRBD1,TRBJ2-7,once,TGTGCCAGCAGCCGACCGGACAGGGGGAAGCAGTACTTC,CASSRPDRGKQYF
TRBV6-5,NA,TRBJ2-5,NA,TGTGCCAGCGGACTTGGAAAGGAGACCCAGTACTTC,CASGLGKETQYF
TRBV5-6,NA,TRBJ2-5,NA,TGTGCCAGCAGCTTGGAGCCGGGCTACCAAGAGACCCAGTACTTC,CASSLEPGYQETQYF
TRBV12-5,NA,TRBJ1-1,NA,TGTGCTAGTGGTCTAACAAGGATGGAAGCTTTCTTT,CASGLTRMEAFF
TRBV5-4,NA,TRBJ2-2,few,TGTGCCAGCAGCTTGGACCGGAACACCGGGGAGCTGTTTTTT,CASSLDRNTGELFF
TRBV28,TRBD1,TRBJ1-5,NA,TGTGCCAGCAACTCCGGACAGGACAATCAGCCCCAGCATTTT,CASNSGQDNQPQHF
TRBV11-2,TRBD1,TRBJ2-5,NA,TGTGCCAGCAGCATAACCGGGACAGGGGTAAAGACCCAGTACTTC,CASSITGTGVKTQYF
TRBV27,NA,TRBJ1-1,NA,TGTGCCAGCAGTACAACCCGACAGACGAACACTGAAGCTTTCTTT,CASSTTRQTNTEAFF
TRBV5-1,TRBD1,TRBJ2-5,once,TGCGCCAGCAGCCCGTTCGGACAGGGGGGAGAGACCCAGTACTTC,CASSPFGQGGETQYF
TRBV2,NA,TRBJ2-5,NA,TGTGCCAGCAGATCTACAGGATTCCAAGAGACCCAGTACTTC,CASRSTGFQETQYF
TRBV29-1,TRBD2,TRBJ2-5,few,TGCAGCGTTTTACGGGGGGTACAAGAGACCCAGTACTTC,CSVLRGVQETQYF
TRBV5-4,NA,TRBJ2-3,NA,TGTGCCAGCAGCTCCCACACAGATACGCAGTATTTT,CASSSHTDTQYF
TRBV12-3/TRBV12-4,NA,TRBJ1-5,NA,TGTGCCAGCAGCCAAAGGGGGGGAGCCGGGAATCAGCCCCAGCATTTT,CASSQRGGAGNQPQHF
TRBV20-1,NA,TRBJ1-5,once,TGCAGTGCTAGAGATCAGAGCAATCAGCCCCAGCATTTT,CSARDQSNQPQHF
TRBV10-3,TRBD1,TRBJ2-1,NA,TGTGCCATCAGTTCCTTCGGGACAGGGGAGAATGAGCAGTTCTTC,CAISSFGTGENEQFF
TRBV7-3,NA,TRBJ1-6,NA,TGTGCCAGCAGCTTAACTAGGGTTGGGGGTAATTCACCCCTCCACTTT,CASSLTRVGGNSPLHF
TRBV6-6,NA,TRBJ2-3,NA,TGTGCCAGCCTTGATACCGGGGGACTCACAGATACGCAGTATTTT,CASLDTGGLTDTQYF
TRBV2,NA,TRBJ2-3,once,TGTGCCAGCAGTGATGACGGACAGCGCACAGATACGCAGTATTTT,CASSDDGQRTDTQYF
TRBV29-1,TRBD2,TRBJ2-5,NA,TGCAGCGTTGAAAGCCCTAGCGGAGAGACCCAGTACTTC,CSVESPSGETQYF
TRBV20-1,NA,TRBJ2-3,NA,TGCAGTGCTCCCCGGGACAACACAGATACGCAGTATTTT,CSAPRDNTDTQYF
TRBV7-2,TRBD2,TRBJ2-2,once,TGTGCCAGCAGCCACGGGGGGGTCGACACCGGGGAGCTGTTTTTT,CASSHGGVDTGELFF
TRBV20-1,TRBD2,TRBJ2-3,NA,TGCAGTGCGGACGGGGGGATAGATACGCAGTATTTT,CSADGGIDTQYF
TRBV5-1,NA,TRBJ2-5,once,TGCGCCAGCAGCTTGTTTCCCCCCAGCGGCAAAGAGACCCAGTACTTC,CASSLFPPSGKETQYF
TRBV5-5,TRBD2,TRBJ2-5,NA,TGTGCCAGCGGCCGGGGGGACCAAGAGACCCAGTACTTC,CASGRGDQETQYF
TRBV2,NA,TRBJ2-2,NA,TGTGCCAGCAGTGAAGAGTTCGGGGAGCTGTTTTTT,CASSEEFGELFF
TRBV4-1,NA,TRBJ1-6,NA,TGCGCCAGCAGCCAAGATCGGGGGGATTCACCCCTCCACTTT,CASSQDRGDSPLHF
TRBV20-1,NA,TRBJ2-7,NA,TGCAGTGCTAGAGCGAGCGGAGGACTCTACGAGCAGTACTTC,CSARASGGLYEQYF
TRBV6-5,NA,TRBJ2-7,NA,TGTGCCAGCAGTCGGGGGACGGAGGCGACCTACGAGCAGTACTTC,CASSRGTEATYEQYF
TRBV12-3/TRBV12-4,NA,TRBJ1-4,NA,TGTGCCAGCAGCGTCCAGGCGAAGGGGTTTGAAAAACTGTTTTTT,CASSVQAKGFEKLFF
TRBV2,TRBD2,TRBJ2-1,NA,TGTGCCAGCACAGGACTAGCGGGGTCCGATCAGGCACGGTTCTTC,CASTGLAGSDQARFF
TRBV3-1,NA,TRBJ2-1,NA,TGTGCCAGCAGCCCTAATGTCCCTTCGGGTGAGCAGTTCTTC,CASSPNVPSGEQFF
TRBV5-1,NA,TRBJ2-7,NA,TGCGCCAGCAGCTTGACGGCAGGGTTCCGTCAGCAGTACTTC,CASSLTAGFRQQYF
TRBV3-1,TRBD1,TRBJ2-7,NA,TGTGCCAGCAGCCCCACACTCCCCGGGACAGGGGAAAGCGAGCAGTACTTC,CASSPTLPGTGESEQYF
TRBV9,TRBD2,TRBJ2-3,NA,TGTGCCAGCAGCATCGGGACTAGCGGGGAGAAGCAGTATTTT,CASSIGTSGEKQYF
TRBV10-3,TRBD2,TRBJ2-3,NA,TGTGCCATCAGTGAGCCCGGGGGGGCCGGGGAGACAGATACGCAGTATTTT,CAISEPGGAGETDTQYF
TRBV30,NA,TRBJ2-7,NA,TGTGCCTGGAGCGATTACGGACACGAGCAGTACTTC,CAWSDYGHEQYF
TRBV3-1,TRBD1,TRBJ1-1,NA,TGTGCCAGCAGACTTCAGGGGGAAAACACTGAAGCTTTCTTT,CASRLQGENTEAFF
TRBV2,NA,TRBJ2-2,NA,TGTGCCAGCAGTCGAAGCAGGGTGTCCGGGGAGCTGTTTTTT,CASSRSRVSGELFF
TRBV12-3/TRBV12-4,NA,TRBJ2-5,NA,TGTGCCAGCAGTTCGGGAGGGGGCATGGAGACCCAGTACTTC,CASSSGGGMETQYF
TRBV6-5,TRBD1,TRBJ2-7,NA,TGTGCCAGCAGTTCAAGGGTAGGGGGCGCTGGGTACGAGCAGTACTTC,CASSSRVGGAGYEQYF